This T cell receptor beta chain stems from a study of identical twins (dated by TCRdb to between 2015 and 2016). With respect to the entire study: TCR alpha and beta repertoires from monozygotic twins, unrelated adults of various ages and cord blood were deep-sequenced to test whether fetal clonotypes persist. Replicate twin experiments were performed at different times using different library preparation protocols to rule out contamination.

This clonotype turned up a few times. Its antigen is unknown. No much larger clone exists at a distance of one base, and base qualities are not known. Here is what the overall study found, with its caveats: Abundant cord blood beta clonotypes carried fewer insertions; young adult naive repertoires showed a weaker similar trend, while memory repertoires showed none. In monozygotic twins, out-of-frame TCR alpha sharing was systematically underestimated by recombination models, although the models agreed with sharing between unrelated individuals. A weaker excess of twin sharing was found in beta out-of-frame sequences because the signal-to-noise ratio was lowered by fewer shared sequences. Zero-insertion analyses could be partly confounded by invariant T cells such as MAIT and iNKT, though diverse VJ usage argued against such confounding for most clonotypes. Conclusions relied on cross-sectional statistical analysis, since the same donors could not be followed over many years. Out-of-frame TCR alpha sequences shared between twins showed an excess of low generation-probability sequences compared with coincidental sharing between unrelated individuals.

From the germline V gene (reference sequence), CDR1 is LNHNV and CDR2 is YYDKDF. Reading from cysteine to phenylalanine, the CDR3 counts 15 amino acids. The DNA shown is the 45-base CDR3, in frame from base 1. Between the V and J ends, shortened by 6 bases and 3 bases respectively, the junction contains 17 bases. All donors were healthy Caucasians. The twin cohort consisted of three pairs of female monozygotic twins, all aged roughly 18 to 29 years. Positive isolation kits from Invitrogen were used to isolate the CD4+ and CD8+ T cell populations. Library construction relied on 5' RACE. Sequencing relied on an Illumina HiSeq 2000. A universal primer binding site was introduced by template switching, and a unique molecular identifier was present in the final cDNA, enabling accurate counting of TCR cDNA molecules. Specific primers in the conserved constant-segment region were used to synthesize first-strand cDNA for the TCR alpha and beta chains. To control for contamination, each cDNA library was double barcoded with a SMART-Mk sample barcode plus Illumina barcodes. TruSeq adapter sequences and Illumina sample barcodes were added in two successive PCR steps. The TCR alpha and beta cDNA libraries were sequenced on the Illumina HiSeq platform using custom primers. Processing in the source paper ran as follows. MiGEC was used to process raw reads and extract unique molecular identifiers, and MiXCR was used to find CDR3 positions. Recombination models were inferred per individual with the repgenHMM and IGoR tools using an EM algorithm. Shared clonotypes were analyzed with the tcR package in R, and sharing was normalized by the product of cloneset sizes. Out-of-frame nonproductive sequences were analyzed to study raw recombination free of thymic and clonal selection effects. TCRdb ran its own pipeline on the public reads, namely fastp trimming at Q25 and MiXCR clone calling, and kept in-frame beta chains. All rows with the same CDR3 protein become a single entry with the most common DNA and genes. The V and J calls follow TCRdb's processing rather than the paper's. A total of 400,000 to 550,000 distinct CDR3 sequences appear in this sample, roughly 21% of them only once. The ten largest account for around 0.9% of the sample.

The same data also went into a second study, on T cells expressing NK-cell markers. As that second study puts it: In sorted CD3+CD56+NKG2C+, CD3+CD56+NKG2C- and CD3+CD56-NKG2C+ T-cell subsets from eight donors, TCR beta-chain repertoires were profiled. Of the eight sequenced donors, seven were found to be HCMV-seropositive and one was found to be HCMV-seronegative. In several experiments an anti-gammadeltaTCR antibody was added to restrict sorting to alphabetaTCR-expressing T cells. In several donors, the dominant CD3+CD56+NKG2C+ clonotypes were found to rank among the top 10 CD8+ clonotypes and to make up about 1.0-7.5% of CD8+ T cells. Those dominant clonotypes were again the most abundant among CD3+CD56-NKG2C+ cells in a handful of donors, at about 25-65%. It remained unclear whether the expanded NKG2C-expressing T cell clones were specific for HCMV antigens. The eight sequenced donors were randomly selected healthy volunteers, three men and five women. A commercial ELISA kit detecting HCMV-specific IgG in serum was used to determine HCMV serostatus. MIGEC was used to demultiplex reads and group reads by UMI, and MiTCR was used to assemble and quantify clonotypes. To remove erroneous sequences, TCR cDNA sequences were retained only when supported by two or more reads. The tcR package was used for downstream repertoire analysis, with clonotypes matched between fractions based on CDR3 nucleotide sequence plus V segment. VDJmatch was used to annotate antigen specificity against VDJdb, with one amino acid substitution allowed in CDR3.

The material sequenced was CD4+ T cells sorted from blood. This receptor was taken from a woman aged 18-29 years in good health. The sequence joins TRBV15 to TRBJ1-2; the D gene is perhaps TRBD1, on 6 matching bases. CDR3 reads: CATRGGGGSDYGYTF. The nucleotide sequence reads as follows: TGTGCCACCAGAGGCGGCGGGGGCTCTGACTATGGCTACACCTTC.